Reported below is one TCR beta chain. Its antigen is unknown. The CDR3 runs to 15 residues. Germline CDR1 is MNHEY and CDR2 is SMNVEV (reference sequence). The entry originates in a study of monozygotic twins with inflammatory bowel disease. No sorting of T cells preceded isolation of total RNA from whole blood. Broader study findings: Healthy twins showed more clonotype sharing with others than IBD patients, especially patients with disease activity.

Investigators made cDNA in eight separate reactions per sample. TCRalpha and TCRbeta cDNA went through two nested PCRs of approximately 17 and 9 cycles. Reprocessing the 5' RACE reads, TCRdb reports a single entry for every CDR3 protein and omits DNA. The sample data list approximately 120,000 distinct CDR3 sequences. This chain uses TRBV27 with TRBJ2-7; TCRdb gives TRBD2 as the D gene, but with no DNA this cannot be confirmed. The clonotype was recovered from a human donor with ulcerative colitis or Crohn's disease, or a healthy co-twin of an affected twin (not recorded which). Sequencing used blood. The chain's CDR3 is CASSVLAGDAYEQYF.